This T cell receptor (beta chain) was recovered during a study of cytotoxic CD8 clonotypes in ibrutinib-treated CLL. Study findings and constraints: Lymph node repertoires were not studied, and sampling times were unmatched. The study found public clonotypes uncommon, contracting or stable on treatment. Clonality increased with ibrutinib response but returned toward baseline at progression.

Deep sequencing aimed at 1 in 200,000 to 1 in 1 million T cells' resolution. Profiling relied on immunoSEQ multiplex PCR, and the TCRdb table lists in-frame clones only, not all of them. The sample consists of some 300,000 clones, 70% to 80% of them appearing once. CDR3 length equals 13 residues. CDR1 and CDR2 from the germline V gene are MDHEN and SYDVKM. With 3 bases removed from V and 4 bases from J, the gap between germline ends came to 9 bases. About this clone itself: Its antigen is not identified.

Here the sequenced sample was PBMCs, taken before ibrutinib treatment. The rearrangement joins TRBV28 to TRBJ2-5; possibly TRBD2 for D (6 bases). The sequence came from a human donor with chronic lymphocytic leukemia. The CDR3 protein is CASSFRGSETQYF. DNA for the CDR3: TGTGCCAGCAGTTTCCGGGGGTCAGAGACCCAGTACTTC.